The 14 T cell receptor beta chains in this list originate from one sample, sequenced in a study of blood T cell repertoires in COVID-19. Clones were read by immunoSEQ multiplex PCR, and TCRdb kept only the in-frame ones, dropping some. Among hundreds of thousands of clones listed, around 89% were seen once. What was sequenced was PBMCs or T cells enriched from blood (not recorded which). The receptors originated from a woman in her 40s who had recovered from COVID-19.

The chain employs TRBV6-5 and TRBJ1-1; D is possibly TRBD1 (6 bases). The CDR3 has 14 residues. The germline CDR1 and CDR2 sequences are MNHEY and SVGAGI. The germline V and J ends were trimmed by 2 bases and 6 bases, with 13 bases remaining between them. Written as DNA, the CDR3 is TGTGCCAGCAGTTACCGCTCGGGGGGCCCTGAAGCTTTCTTT. Amino acids: CASSYRSGGPEAFF.

The J gene is TRBJ2-1, the V gene TRBV6-5; 11 nucleotides line up with TRBD2. This CDR3 contains 15 residues. Trimming at V came to 5 bases and at J to 4 bases, leaving 4 bases not matched to a gene. The germline CDR1 and CDR2 sequences are MNHEY and SVGAGI. The CDR3 region is CASSRLAGYYNEQFF. CDR3 DNA: TGTGCCAGCAGTCGACTAGCGGGGTATTACAATGAGCAGTTCTTC.

The genes are TRBV15 and TRBJ2-3; D is possibly TRBD2 (6 bases). The germline gives CDR1 LNHNV, CDR2 YYDKDF (reference sequence). The CDR3 spans 15 residues. V gave up 0 bases and J gave up 1 base, with 8 bases separating them. In DNA, the CDR3 is TGTGCCACCAGCAGAGATTTAGCGGGCACAGATACGCAGTATTTT. Its protein is CATSRDLAGTDTQYF.

This chain uses TRBV25-1 with TRBJ2-2; 8 bases agree with TRBD1. This CDR3 region has 16 residues. The ends lost 4 bases at V and 0 bases at J; junction bases unmatched: 4. Germline values: CDR1 MGHDK, CDR2 SYGVNS. The CDR3 loop reads CASSAGDRPNTGELFF. The CDR3 nucleotides read TGTGCCAGCAGTGCGGGGGACAGGCCGAACACCGGGGAGCTGTTTTTT.

The rearrangement links TRBV3-1 (or the pseudogene TRBV3-2) to TRBJ1-2; tentatively, D is TRBD1 (5 bases). The CDR3 has 14 residues. The V gene's germline CDR1 is LGHDT and CDR2 YNNKEL (reference sequence). The V end lost 0 bases, the J end lost 8 bases, and 13 bases lay between the germline ends. The CDR3 nucleotides are TGTGCCAGCAGCCAAGATTCAAGGGGAAGCGGCTACACCTTC. Amino acid sequence: CASSQDSRGSGYTF.

The chain combines TRBV28 with TRBJ2-1; 10 bases line up with TRBD2. CDR1 and CDR2 (germline): MDHEN, SYDVKM. V lost 4 bases to trimming and J lost 7 bases; unmatched junction nucleotides: 10. The CDR3 covers 16 residues. Here the CDR3 reads CASSSPAGGPLNEQFF. In nucleotides, the CDR3 is TGTGCCAGCAGTTCCCCAGCGGGAGGGCCCTTGAATGAGCAGTTCTTC.

The J gene is TRBJ1-1, the V gene TRBV9; TRBD1 matches at 9 bases. Unmatched junction bases numbered 4, after V lost 4 bases and J lost 3 bases. Germline V gene sequence: CDR1 SGDLS, CDR2 YYNGEE. This CDR3 is built from 14 residues. CDR3 nucleotide sequence: TGTGCCAGCAGCCCCGACAGGGGGGACACTGAAGCTTTCTTT. This codes for CASSPDRGDTEAFF.

This clone appeared once. The chain recombines TRBV6-4 with TRBJ2-1, with 7 bases lining up with TRBD2. The CDR3 runs to 15 residues. The V segment lost 2 bases and the J segment 4 bases; nucleotides outside the gene matches: 5. Germline V gives CDR1 MRHNA, CDR2 SNTAGT. Written as DNA, the CDR3 is TGTGCCAGCAGTGACGGAACTAGCGCGTACAATGAGCAGTTCTTC. This encodes CASSDGTSAYNEQFF.

The chain combines TRBV3-1 (or the pseudogene TRBV3-2) with TRBJ1-3; D not certain. Trimming took 0 bases from V and 2 from J, leaving 11 bases between them. Germline V CDR1 and CDR2: LGHDT, YNNKEL (reference sequence). The CDR3 runs to 16 residues. This CDR3 reads CASSQDQGGAGNTIYF. The CDR3 coding sequence is TGTGCCAGCAGCCAAGATCAAGGCGGGGCTGGAAACACCATATATTTT.

This clone was recorded only once. V is TRBV28 and J is TRBJ2-7; D is possibly TRBD2 (5 bases). The ends were cut back, 8 bases at V and 5 bases at J, with 19 bases in the middle. CDR1 is MDHEN, CDR2 SYDVKM, per germline. This CDR3 is 14 amino acids long. DNA for the CDR3: TGTGCCAGCGACAAGGCCATGTCCGGGGACGAGCAGTACTTC. Protein: CASDKAMSGDEQYF.

The J gene is TRBJ2-7, the V gene TRBV10-2; perhaps TRBD1 as D (6 bases). This CDR3 is 14 amino acids long. The germline V and J ends were trimmed by 6 bases and 3 bases, with 15 bases remaining between them. Looked up from germline, CDR1 is WSHSY and CDR2 is SAAADI. This CDR3 reads CASRKTGKDYEQYF. DNA for the CDR3: TGCGCCAGCAGGAAAACAGGGAAGGACTACGAGCAGTACTTC.

The chain links TRBV28 to TRBJ1-6; D ambiguous. CDR1 MDHEN and CDR2 SYDVKM come from the germline V gene. V dropped 7 bases and J dropped 7 bases, with 17 bases sitting between them. The CDR3 is 15 amino acids. The CDR3 sequence: CASMFTTGRNSPLHF. CDR3 bases: TGTGCCAGCATGTTTACGACGGGTAGAAATTCACCCCTCCACTTT.

This chain joins TRBV4-3 and TRBJ2-3; 8 bases match TRBD2. Germline trimming cut 4 bases from V and 3 bases from J; bases unmatched to any gene: 12. Germline CDR1 is LGHNA and CDR2 is YSLEER. The CDR3 extends over 17 amino acids. Written as DNA, the CDR3 is TGCGCCAGCAGCCCGAAGTGGAGCGGGAGCGTGACAGATACGCAGTATTTT. Its translation: CASSPKWSGSVTDTQYF.

The chain joins TRBV10-3 to TRBJ2-2; 10 bases agree with TRBD1. V trimming: 7 bases; J trimming: 3 bases; junction bases outside the gene matches: 2. Germline CDR1 ENHRY, CDR2 SYGVKD. CDR3 size: 14 residues. The CDR3 sequence is CAIKGQGHTGELFF. As DNA, the CDR3 is TGTGCCATCAAGGGACAGGGGCACACCGGGGAGCTGTTTTTT.